These T cell receptor beta chains were read from a single sample in a study of blood T cell repertoires in COVID-19. Sequenced by immunoSEQ multiplex PCR; TCRdb stores in-frame clones only, minus some. Here the sample spans 99,000 or so clones, about four fifths being singletons. Sequenced sample: peripheral blood. The receptors derive from a man between 65 and 85 years old with active or convalescent COVID-19. CDR3s include the opening cysteine and the closing phenylalanine or tryptophan. Each record gives: J gene, D gene, V gene, clone size, CDR3 protein, CDR3 DNA. A D gene is named only where the DNA matches it firmly. The size of a clone is reported for some rows only, either as once, few or many, or as a class for expanded clones.

TRBJ2-7 | TRBD2 | TRBV5-1 | - | CASSRSEAGPTYEQYF | TGCGCCAGCAGCCGATCTGAAGCGGGACCAACCTACGAGCAGTACTTC
TRBJ1-2 | - | TRBV4-3 | - | CASSDRNYGYTF | TGCGCCAGCAGCGACAGGAACTATGGCTACACCTTC
TRBJ2-5 | TRBD2 | TRBV2 | - | CASRASGLGRETQYF | TGTGCCAGCAGAGCTAGCGGGTTGGGCCGGGAGACCCAGTACTTC
TRBJ2-2 | - | TRBV5-4 | many | CASSLATGNTGELFF | TGTGCCAGCAGCTTAGCGACAGGGAACACCGGGGAGCTGTTTTTT
TRBJ2-1 | TRBD2 | TRBV30 | - | CAWKVAGGNEQFF | TGTGCCTGGAAGGTAGCGGGGGGGAATGAGCAGTTCTTC
TRBJ1-2 | TRBD1 | TRBV6-5 | - | CASSYFPDRGRSGYTF | TGTGCCAGCAGTTACTTCCCGGACAGGGGAAGATCTGGCTACACCTTC
TRBJ1-1 | - | TRBV6-5 | - | CASSTPWKDSEAFF | TGTGCCAGCAGTACCCCGTGGAAAGACAGTGAAGCTTTCTTT
TRBJ2-1 | TRBD2 | TRBV11-3 | - | CASSLETSGLDEQFF | TGTGCCAGCAGCTTAGAGACTAGCGGCTTGGATGAGCAGTTCTTC
TRBJ2-2 | TRBD1 | TRBV5-4 | - | CASSLGRTGVDTGELFF | TGTGCCAGCAGCTTGGGAAGGACAGGGGTGGACACCGGGGAGCTGTTTTTT
TRBJ2-7 | - | TRBV28 | - | CASSSGSYEQYF | TGTGCCAGCAGCTCAGGGTCCTACGAGCAGTACTTC
TRBJ2-3 | - | TRBV15 | - | CATSRGATDTQYF | TGTGCCACCAGCAGAGGAGCGACAGATACGCAGTATTTT
TRBJ2-1 | - | TRBV10-2 | - | CASSHLVTYYNEQFF | TGCGCCAGCAGTCATCTAGTTACTTACTACAATGAGCAGTTCTTC
TRBJ1-5 | - | TRBV5-6 | few | CASSLTGATGPQHF | TGTGCCAGCAGCTTGACAGGCGCCACGGGGCCCCAGCATTTT
TRBJ2-3 | - | TRBV5-1 | - | CASSLVGGGLDTQYF | TGCGCCAGCAGCTTGGTTGGAGGGGGCCTGGATACGCAGTATTTT
TRBJ1-4 | TRBD1 | TRBV7-3 | - | CAAAYRGRVEKLFF | TGTGCCGCCGCTTACAGGGGGCGAGTTGAAAAACTGTTTTTT
TRBJ2-7 | - | TRBV19 | once | CASSSLNREHYEQYF | TGTGCCAGTAGCTCGCTTAACAGGGAGCACTACGAGCAGTACTTC
TRBJ1-2 | - | TRBV6-5 | - | CASSYQGVSTF | TGTGCCAGCAGTTACCAGGGTGTAAGCACCTTC
TRBJ2-7 | - | TRBV5-4 | - | CASSLEGGAGEQYF | TGTGCCAGCAGCTTGGAAGGTGGGGCGGGGGAGCAGTACTTC
TRBJ2-2 | TRBD1 | TRBV5-4 | - | CASSAGTDTGELFF | TGTGCCAGCAGCGCAGGGACAGACACCGGGGAGCTGTTTTTT
TRBJ1-4 | TRBD1 | TRBV9 | - | CASSATGTVSKLFF | TGTGCCAGCAGCGCCACCGGGACAGTATCAAAACTGTTTTTT
TRBJ2-1 | TRBD2 | TRBV24-1 | - | CATSPGAGGLNEQFF | TGTGCCACCAGCCCGGGGGCGGGGGGGCTCAATGAGCAGTTCTTC
TRBJ1-6 | - | TRBV25-1 | - | CASSAWEISSYNSPLHF | TGTGCCAGCAGTGCCTGGGAGATTAGCTCCTATAATTCACCCCTCCACTTT